One and the same sample provided the 19 T cell receptor beta chains below, sequenced in a study of blood T cell repertoires in COVID-19 (TCRdb year 2020). Receptor amplification or capture employed the immunoSEQ multiplex PCR assay. TCRdb's version of the immuneACCESS table is confined to in-frame rearrangements and falls short of the full clone set. An unresolved V gene accounts for under half of the shortfall where checked; the remainder is of unknown origin. The sample yields about 300,000 clones; approximately 89% were counted once. Less than 2% of the sample rests with the top ten. The material sequenced was peripheral blood. The receptors come from a woman in her 30s with COVID-19, enrolled during active disease.

CDR3 region: CASSRGRGPYNEQFF. For the CDR3, the DNA is TGTGCCAGCAGTAGAGGAAGGGGGCCCTACAATGAGCAGTTCTTC. This chain links TRBV6-5 with TRBJ2-1; 7 nucleotides agree with TRBD1. Germline CDR1 MNHEY, CDR2 SVGAGI. J lost 2 bases, V lost 5 bases, and 6 bases had no gene match. CDR3 length: 15 residues.

The rearrangement joins TRBV10-2 to TRBJ2-1, with 12 bases that match TRBD2. This CDR3 spans 14 amino acids. After removal of 6 bases from V and 4 bases from J, the junction contained 1 base not matched to a gene. Germline CDR1 and CDR2: WSHSY and SAAADI. Written as DNA, the CDR3 is TGCGCCAGCAGCACTAGCGGGGGGTACAATGAGCAGTTCTTC. Translating gives CASSTSGGYNEQFF.

V and J are TRBV5-1 and TRBJ2-1; 8 bases are shared with TRBD2. The CDR3 loop spans 14 amino acids. Germline CDR1 reads SGHRS; CDR2 reads YFSETQ. Trimming removed 7 bases from V and 6 bases from J; junction bases left unmatched: 9. As DNA, the CDR3 is TGCGCCAGCCACGTCGGGGGGGCCTTCAATGAGCAGTTCTTC. Translated: CASHVGGAFNEQFF.

V usage is TRBV7-3 and J usage is TRBJ2-1; 9 nucleotides agree with TRBD2. In germline, CDR1 is SGHTA, CDR2 FQGTGA. The V and J ends lost 2 bases and 2 bases, in that order; junction bases with no gene match: 1. The CDR3 loop spans 15 amino acids. The DNA for the CDR3 is TGTGCCAGCAGCTTAGCTAGCGGGGCCTACAATGAGCAGTTCTTC. Translation gives CASSLASGAYNEQFF.

This clone was counted between two and nine times. Other DNA sequences from this sample encode an identical CDR3 as well. This chain links TRBV19 with TRBJ1-1, with a tentative D call TRBD1 (6 bases). Trimming removed 0 bases from V and 1 base from J, with 6 bases in between. The CDR3 sequence is 14 residues long. Per the germline V gene, CDR1 is LNHDA and CDR2 is SQIVND (reference sequence). The CDR3 loop is CASSIDRGNTEAFF. The CDR3 DNA reads as TGTGCCAGTAGTATAGACAGGGGGAACACTGAAGCTTTCTTT.

The V and J genes are TRBV12-3 or TRBV12-4 and TRBJ2-7; D is perhaps TRBD1 (6 bases). CDR3 length: 13 amino acids. V gave up 2 bases and J gave up 4 bases, with 9 bases separating them. CDR3 DNA sequence: TGTGCCAGCAGTTTATTGGGGGCATACGAGCAGTACTTC. Translating it yields CASSLLGAYEQYF.

This clone has more than one count but fewer than ten. The chain combines TRBV10-1 with TRBJ2-4, with 10 bases lining up with TRBD1. V was pared by 3 bases and J by 9 bases, with 8 bases of the junction left unmatched. Germline V gene lookup returns CDR1 WNHNN and CDR2 SYGVQD (reference sequence). The CDR3 spans 15 residues. In DNA, the CDR3 is TGCGCCAGCAGTGAAGGGAGACAGGGGGCGACCATTCAGTACTTC. Amino acids: CASSEGRQGATIQYF.

The V gene is TRBV7-9, the J gene TRBJ1-4; no definite D call. Trimming took off 1 base at V and 5 bases at J, with 11 bases between the two ends. The CDR3 is 15 amino acids. The germline V gene has CDR1 SEHNR and CDR2 FQNEAQ (reference sequence). CDR3 region: CASSLGAGINEKLFF. The CDR3 nucleotides are TGTGCCAGCAGCTTAGGGGCAGGAATCAATGAAAAACTGTTTTTT.

This chain links TRBV11-2 with TRBJ1-3; D is uncertain. The germline CDR1 and CDR2 sequences are SGHAT and FQNNGV. V dropped 5 bases and J dropped 1 base, with 12 bases sitting between them. The CDR3 totals 15 residues. CDR3 sequence: CASSHLRSSGNTIYF. The DNA of the CDR3 is TGTGCCAGCAGCCACCTACGTAGTTCTGGAAACACCATATATTTT.

The rearrangement joins TRBV4-2 to TRBJ2-3; possibly TRBD2 for D (7 bases). V was shortened by 7 bases and J by 2 bases, with 16 bases between the two germline ends. Germline CDR1 and CDR2: LGHNA and YNFKEQ. There are 15 residues in the CDR3. The CDR3 region is CASKGGNPNTDTQYF. The CDR3 DNA follows: TGTGCCAGCAAGGGGGGGAACCCAAACACAGATACGCAGTATTTT.

This sequence joins TRBV1 and TRBJ1-2; TRBD1 is taken as the D call from the table, unchecked against the DNA. TRBV1 is tagged as a pseudogene. The length of the CDR3 is 16 residues. The CDR3: CTSSQDWAGVERGYTF. The CDR3 DNA is TGCACCAGCAGCCAAGATTGGGCAGGGGTAGAAAGGGGCTACACCTTC.

The chain uses TRBV7-8 and TRBJ2-7; weak D call: TRBD1 (6 bases). This CDR3 contains 14 residues. V was shortened by 5 bases and J by 5 bases, with 16 bases between the two germline ends. Germline V CDR1 and CDR2: SGHVS, FQNEAQ. CDR3 sequence: CASSPVGRGHEQYF. CDR3 DNA: TGTGCCAGCAGCCCTGTCGGCAGGGGCCACGAGCAGTACTTC.

This clone occurred a few times. V usage is TRBV28 and J usage is TRBJ1-1; 7 bases are a match to TRBD1. The CDR3 spans 14 residues. The germline CDR1 and CDR2 sequences are MDHEN and SYDVKM. Trimming cost V 7 bases and J 4 bases; bases outside gene matches: 9. The CDR3 DNA is TGTGCCAGCATCTCTAGGGGGCGCGCCACTGAAGCTTTCTTT. The encoded protein is CASISRGRATEAFF.

The V call is TRBV3-1 (or the pseudogene TRBV3-2), the J call TRBJ2-1; 8 bases map to TRBD1. The CDR3 spans 18 residues. In germline, CDR1 is LGHDT, CDR2 YNNKEL (reference sequence). V lost 1 base and J lost 7; bases outside the gene matches: 15. The CDR3 DNA reads as TGTGCCAGCAGCCAAGGGGATTTTGACAGGGGAGTGAGGAATGAGCAGTTCTTC. It is translated as CASSQGDFDRGVRNEQFF.

The rearrangement uses TRBV19 and TRBJ1-5, with 9 positions matching TRBD1. The trim removed 7 bases at V and 9 bases at J, leaving 10 bases unmatched. CDR3 size: 14 residues. Germline-derived CDR1 and CDR2 are LNHDA and SQIVND (reference sequence). This CDR3 reads CASTAQGAQGPQHF. DNA of the CDR3: TGTGCCAGTACTGCACAGGGGGCCCAAGGGCCCCAGCATTTT.

V is TRBV11-3 and J is TRBJ2-3; no firm D call. V was clipped by 1 base and J by 4 bases, with 18 bases between them. Germline CDR1 and CDR2: SGHNT and YENEEA. The CDR3 is made up of 17 amino acids. CDR3 residues: CASSLGVGSLSADTQYF. CDR3 coding DNA: TGTGCCAGCAGCTTAGGGGTTGGGTCGTTGAGCGCAGATACGCAGTATTTT. The full variable domain, with the rest looked up from reference TRBV11-3 and TRBJ2-3, is EAGVVQSPRYKIIEKKQPVAFWCNPISGHNTLYWYLQNLGQGPELLIRYENEEAVDDSQLPKDRFSAERLKGVDSTLKIQPAELGDSAVYLCASSLGVGSLSADTQYFGPGTRLTVL.

The chain recombines TRBV6-2 or TRBV6-3 with TRBJ1-1; no clear D. Trimming removed 6 bases from V and 1 base from J, with 15 bases in between. This CDR3 contains 15 residues. Germline V lookup: CDR1 MNHEY, CDR2 SVGEGT. Here the CDR3 reads CASSNRGAQNTEAFF. The CDR3 bases are TGTGCCAGCAGCAACCGAGGTGCACAGAACACTGAAGCTTTCTTT.

The chain carries TRBV7-8 and TRBJ1-1, with D possibly being TRBD1 (6 bases). V shed 8 bases and J shed 0 bases, with 16 bases lying between them. This CDR3 has 15 amino acids. Germline V gene data show CDR1 as SGHVS and CDR2 as FQNEAQ. CDR3 DNA: TGTGCCAGCCTTTATCGGGGGGGGCTGAACACTGAAGCTTTCTTT. Translating gives CASLYRGGLNTEAFF.

This chain uses TRBV6-5 with TRBJ1-1; D is unresolved. This CDR3 spans 15 amino acids. CDR1 is MNHEY, CDR2 SVGAGI, per germline. The ends were cut back, 6 bases at V and 0 bases at J, with 14 bases in the middle. Here the CDR3 DNA reads TGTGCCAGCAGCTTGGGAGGCAGTCTGAACACTGAAGCTTTCTTT. The encoded protein is CASSLGGSLNTEAFF.